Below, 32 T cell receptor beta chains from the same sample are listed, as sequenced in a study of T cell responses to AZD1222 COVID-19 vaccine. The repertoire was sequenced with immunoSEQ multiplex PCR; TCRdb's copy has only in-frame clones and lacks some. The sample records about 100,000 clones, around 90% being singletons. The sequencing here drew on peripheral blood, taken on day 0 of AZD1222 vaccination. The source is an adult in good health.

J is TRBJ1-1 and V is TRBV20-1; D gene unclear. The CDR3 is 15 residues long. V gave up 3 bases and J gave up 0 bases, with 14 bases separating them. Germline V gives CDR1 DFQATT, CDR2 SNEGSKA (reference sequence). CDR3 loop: CSASIWVPLNTEAFF. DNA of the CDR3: TGCAGTGCTAGTATCTGGGTTCCTTTGAACACTGAAGCTTTCTTT.

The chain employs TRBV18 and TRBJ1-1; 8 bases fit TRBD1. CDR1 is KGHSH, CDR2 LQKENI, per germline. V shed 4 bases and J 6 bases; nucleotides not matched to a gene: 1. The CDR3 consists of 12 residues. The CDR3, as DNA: TGTGCCAGCTCACGACAGGGGCCTGAAGCTTTCTTT. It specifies CASSRQGPEAFF.

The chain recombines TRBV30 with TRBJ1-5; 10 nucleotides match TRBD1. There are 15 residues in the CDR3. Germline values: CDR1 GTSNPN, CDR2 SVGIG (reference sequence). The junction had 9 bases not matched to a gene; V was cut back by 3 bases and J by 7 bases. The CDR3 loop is CAWRTGTGEAQPQHF. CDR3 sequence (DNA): TGTGCCTGGAGAACCGGGACAGGGGAAGCACAGCCCCAGCATTTT. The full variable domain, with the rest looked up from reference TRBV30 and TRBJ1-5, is SQTIHQWPATLVQPVGSPLSLECTVEGTSNPNLYWYRQAAGRGLQLLFYSVGIGQISSEVPQNLSASRPQDRQFILSSKKLLLSDSGFYLCAWRTGTGEAQPQHFGDGTRLSIL.

CDR3 residues: CASTSGGGYTF. DNA of the CDR3: TGTGCCTCCACCTCAGGGGGTGGCTACACCTTC. The chain joins TRBV30 to TRBJ1-2; 7 bases fit TRBD1. The V gene's germline CDR1 is GTSNPN and CDR2 SVGIG (reference sequence). J gave up 7 bases and V 7 bases, and 6 bases lay outside the gene matches. The CDR3 consists of 11 residues.

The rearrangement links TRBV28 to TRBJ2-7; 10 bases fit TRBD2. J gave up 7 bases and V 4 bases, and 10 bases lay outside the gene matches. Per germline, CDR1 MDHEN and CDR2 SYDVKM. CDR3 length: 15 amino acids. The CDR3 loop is CASSSHASGREEQYF. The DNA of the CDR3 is TGTGCCAGCAGTTCCCACGCTAGCGGGAGAGAGGAGCAGTACTTC.

CDR3 region: CASSSDAGSPLHF. DNA for the CDR3: TGCGCCAGCAGTTCTGACGCGGGGTCACCCCTCCACTTT. The chain recombines TRBV5-1 with TRBJ1-6; D remains ambiguous. The CDR3 loop spans 13 amino acids. The V and J ends lost 5 bases and 10 bases respectively, with 13 bases between them. Looked up from germline, CDR1 is SGHRS and CDR2 is YFSETQ.

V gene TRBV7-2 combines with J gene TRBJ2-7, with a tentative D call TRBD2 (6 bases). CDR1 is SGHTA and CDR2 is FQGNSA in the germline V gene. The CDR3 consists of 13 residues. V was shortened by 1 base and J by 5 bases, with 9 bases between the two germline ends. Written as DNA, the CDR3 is TGTGCCAGCAGCTTAGTTTCTAGCGACGAGCAGTACTTC. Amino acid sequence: CASSLVSSDEQYF.

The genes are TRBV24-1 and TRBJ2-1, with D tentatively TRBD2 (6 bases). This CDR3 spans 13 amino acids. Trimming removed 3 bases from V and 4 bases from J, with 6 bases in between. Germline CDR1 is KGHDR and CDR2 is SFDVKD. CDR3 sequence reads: CATSDGTYNEQFF. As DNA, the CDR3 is TGTGCCACCAGTGATGGGACTTACAATGAGCAGTTCTTC.

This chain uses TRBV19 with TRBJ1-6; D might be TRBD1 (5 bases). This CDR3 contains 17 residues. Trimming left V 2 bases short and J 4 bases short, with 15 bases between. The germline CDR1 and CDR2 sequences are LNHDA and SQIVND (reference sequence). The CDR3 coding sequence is TGTGCCAGTAGTATATTTTTAGACAGAGGATATAATTCACCCCTCCACTTT. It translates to CASSIFLDRGYNSPLHF.

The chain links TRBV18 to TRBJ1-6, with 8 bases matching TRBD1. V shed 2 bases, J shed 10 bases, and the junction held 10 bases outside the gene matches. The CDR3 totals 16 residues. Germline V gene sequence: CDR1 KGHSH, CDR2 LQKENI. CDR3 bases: TGTGCCAGCTCACCAAATGGGGGACAGGTACTGTCACCCCTCCACTTT. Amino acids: CASSPNGGQVLSPLHF.

Here the CDR3 reads CASSQDRDYGYTF. As DNA, the CDR3 is TGCGCCAGCAGCCAAGACCGTGATTATGGCTACACCTTC. The chain links TRBV4-3 to TRBJ1-2; D is unclear. Germline CDR1 LGHNA, CDR2 YSLEER. Trimming left V 0 bases short and J 5 bases short, with 7 bases between. This CDR3 contains 13 residues.

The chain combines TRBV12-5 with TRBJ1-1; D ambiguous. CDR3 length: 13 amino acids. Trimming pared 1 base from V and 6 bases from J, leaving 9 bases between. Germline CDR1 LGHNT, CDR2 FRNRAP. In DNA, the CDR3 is TGTGCTAGTGGTTTGGAAGTTACGGCTGAAGCTTTCTTT. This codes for CASGLEVTAEAFF.

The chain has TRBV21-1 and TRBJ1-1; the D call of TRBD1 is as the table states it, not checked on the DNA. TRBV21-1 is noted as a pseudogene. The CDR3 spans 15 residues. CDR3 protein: CASSPLDRRDTEAFF. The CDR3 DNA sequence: TGTGCCAGCAGCCCCCTGGACAGGAGAGACACTGAAGCTTTCTTT.

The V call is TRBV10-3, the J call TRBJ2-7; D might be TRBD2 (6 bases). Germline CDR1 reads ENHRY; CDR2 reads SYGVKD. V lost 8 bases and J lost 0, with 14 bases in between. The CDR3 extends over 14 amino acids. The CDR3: CAIGRTRSSYEQYF. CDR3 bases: TGTGCCATCGGGAGGACACGAAGCTCCTACGAGCAGTACTTC.

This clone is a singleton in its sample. CDR3 residues: CASSDGRGYEQYF. CDR3 DNA sequence: TGTGCCAGCAGTGACGGCAGGGGGTACGAGCAGTACTTC. This chain uses TRBV2 with TRBJ2-7; 7 bases are a match to TRBD1. The CDR3 spans 13 residues. Germline V gene lookup returns CDR1 SNHLY and CDR2 FYNNEI. J lost 4 bases, V lost 3 bases, and 3 bases had no gene match.

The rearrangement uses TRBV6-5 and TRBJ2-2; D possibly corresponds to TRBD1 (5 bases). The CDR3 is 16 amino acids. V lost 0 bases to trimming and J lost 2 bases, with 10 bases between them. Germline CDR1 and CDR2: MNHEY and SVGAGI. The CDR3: CASSYSIRVNTGELFF. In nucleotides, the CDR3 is TGTGCCAGCAGTTACTCGATCAGGGTCAACACCGGGGAGCTGTTTTTT.

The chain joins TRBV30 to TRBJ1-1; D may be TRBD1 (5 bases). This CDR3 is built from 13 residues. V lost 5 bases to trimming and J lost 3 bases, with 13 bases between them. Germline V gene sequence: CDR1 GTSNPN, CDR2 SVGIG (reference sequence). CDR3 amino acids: CAWSEAGHTEAFF. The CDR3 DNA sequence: TGTGCCTGGTCAGAAGCAGGGCACACTGAAGCTTTCTTT.

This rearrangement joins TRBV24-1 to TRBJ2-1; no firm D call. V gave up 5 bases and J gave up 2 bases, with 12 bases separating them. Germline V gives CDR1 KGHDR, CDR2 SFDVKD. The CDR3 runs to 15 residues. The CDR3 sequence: CATSVGEWTYNEQFF. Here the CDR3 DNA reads TGTGCCACCAGTGTCGGAGAGTGGACCTACAATGAGCAGTTCTTC.

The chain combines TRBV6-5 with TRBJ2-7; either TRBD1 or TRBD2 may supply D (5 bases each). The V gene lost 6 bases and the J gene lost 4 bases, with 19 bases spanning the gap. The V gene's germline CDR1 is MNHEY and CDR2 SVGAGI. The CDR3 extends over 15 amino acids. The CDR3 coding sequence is TGTGCCAGCAGCAACTCCGGGACCGGAGTGTACGAGCAGTACTTC. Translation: CASSNSGTGVYEQYF.

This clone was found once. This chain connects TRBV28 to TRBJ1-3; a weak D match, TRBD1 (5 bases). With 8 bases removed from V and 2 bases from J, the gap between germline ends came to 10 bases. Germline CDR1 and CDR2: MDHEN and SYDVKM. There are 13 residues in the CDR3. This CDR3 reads CASLRDAGNTIYF. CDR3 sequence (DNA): TGTGCCAGCTTACGGGACGCTGGAAACACCATATATTTT.

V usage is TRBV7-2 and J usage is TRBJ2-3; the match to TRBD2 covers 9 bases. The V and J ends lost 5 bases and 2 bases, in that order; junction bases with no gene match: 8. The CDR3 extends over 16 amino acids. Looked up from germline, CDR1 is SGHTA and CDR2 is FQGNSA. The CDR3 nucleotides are TGTGCCAGCAGCCGCGGCCTAGCGGGGTTCACAGATACGCAGTATTTT. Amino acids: CASSRGLAGFTDTQYF.

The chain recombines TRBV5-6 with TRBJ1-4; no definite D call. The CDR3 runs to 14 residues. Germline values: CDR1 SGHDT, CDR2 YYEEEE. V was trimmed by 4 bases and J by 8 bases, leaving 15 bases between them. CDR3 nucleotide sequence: TGTGCCAGCAGCCCCGGACTGGTGCAAGAAAAACTGTTTTTT. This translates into CASSPGLVQEKLFF.

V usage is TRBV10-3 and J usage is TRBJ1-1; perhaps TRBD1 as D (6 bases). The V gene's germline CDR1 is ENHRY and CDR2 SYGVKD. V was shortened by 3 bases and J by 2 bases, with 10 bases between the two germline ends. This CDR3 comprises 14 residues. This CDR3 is CAISDGRGNTEAFF. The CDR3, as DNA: TGTGCCATCAGTGATGGCAGGGGCAACACTGAAGCTTTCTTT.

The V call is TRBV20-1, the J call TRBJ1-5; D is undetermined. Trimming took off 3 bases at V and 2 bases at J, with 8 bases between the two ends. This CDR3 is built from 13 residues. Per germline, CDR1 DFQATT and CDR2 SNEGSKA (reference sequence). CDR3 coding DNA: TGCAGTGCTAGTATGGTCGGCAATCAGCCCCAGCATTTT. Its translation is CSASMVGNQPQHF.

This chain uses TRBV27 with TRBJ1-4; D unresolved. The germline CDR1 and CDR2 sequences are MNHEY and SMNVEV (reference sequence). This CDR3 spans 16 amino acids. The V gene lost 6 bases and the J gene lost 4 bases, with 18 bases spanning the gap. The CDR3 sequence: CASRHTPGVGNEKLFF. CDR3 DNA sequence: TGTGCCAGCAGACACACACCCGGGGTTGGTAATGAAAAACTGTTTTTT.

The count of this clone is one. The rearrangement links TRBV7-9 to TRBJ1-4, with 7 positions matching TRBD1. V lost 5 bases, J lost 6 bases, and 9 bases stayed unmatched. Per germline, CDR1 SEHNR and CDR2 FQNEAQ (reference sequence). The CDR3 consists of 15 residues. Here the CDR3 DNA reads TGTGCCAGCAGCCTAAGACAGGGATCGGATGAAAAACTGTTTTTT. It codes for CASSLRQGSDEKLFF.

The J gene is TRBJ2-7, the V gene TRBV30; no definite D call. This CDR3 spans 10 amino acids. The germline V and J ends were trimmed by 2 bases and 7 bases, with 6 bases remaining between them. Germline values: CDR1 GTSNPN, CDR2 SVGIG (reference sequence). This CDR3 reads CAWSHVEQYF. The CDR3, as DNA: TGTGCCTGGAGTCACGTGGAGCAGTACTTC.

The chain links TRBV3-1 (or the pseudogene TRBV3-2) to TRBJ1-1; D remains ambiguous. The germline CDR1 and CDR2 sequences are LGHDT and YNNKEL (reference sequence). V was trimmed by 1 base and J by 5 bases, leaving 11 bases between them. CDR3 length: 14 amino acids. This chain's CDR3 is CASSQGGQVTEAFF. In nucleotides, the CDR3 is TGTGCCAGCAGCCAAGGAGGGCAGGTTACTGAAGCTTTCTTT.

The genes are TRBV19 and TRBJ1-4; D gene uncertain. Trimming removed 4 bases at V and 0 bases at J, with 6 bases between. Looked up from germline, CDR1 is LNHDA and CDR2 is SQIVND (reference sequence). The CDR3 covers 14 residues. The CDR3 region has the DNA TGTGCCAGTAGTAACCAGGCAACTAATGAAAAACTGTTTTTT. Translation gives CASSNQATNEKLFF.

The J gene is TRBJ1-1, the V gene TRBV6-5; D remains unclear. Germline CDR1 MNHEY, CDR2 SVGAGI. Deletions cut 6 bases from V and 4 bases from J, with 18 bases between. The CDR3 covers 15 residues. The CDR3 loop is CASRTGTLMTTEAFF. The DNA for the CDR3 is TGTGCCAGCAGGACCGGTACCCTCATGACCACTGAAGCTTTCTTT.

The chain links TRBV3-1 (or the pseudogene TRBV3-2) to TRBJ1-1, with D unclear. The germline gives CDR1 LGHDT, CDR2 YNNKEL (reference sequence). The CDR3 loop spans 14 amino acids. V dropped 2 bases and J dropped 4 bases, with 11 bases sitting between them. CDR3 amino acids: CASSQNGRTTEAFF. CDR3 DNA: TGTGCCAGCAGCCAAAATGGGAGGACCACTGAAGCTTTCTTT.

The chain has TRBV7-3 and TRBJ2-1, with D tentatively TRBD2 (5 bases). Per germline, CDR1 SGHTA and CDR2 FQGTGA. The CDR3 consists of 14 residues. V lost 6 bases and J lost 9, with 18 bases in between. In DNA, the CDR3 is TGTGCCAGCAGTTTGAGCTTTGCTAGCACTGAGCAGTTCTTC. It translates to CASSLSFASTEQFF.